A selection of T cell receptor beta chains follows, all from one sample in a study of response to subunit inactivated influenza vaccine. Each CDR3 protein is one row after TCRdb ran MiXCR on the RT-PCR reads. The sample lists roughly 500,000 distinct CDR3 sequences, approximately 17% occurring once. The source material was CD4+ T cells sorted from PBMCs, sampled less than 30 months after vaccination. The receptors stem from a man aged 45 to 75 who received an inactivated influenza vaccine. The CDR3 runs from the conserved cysteine through the conserved F or W. The D gene is left open where the match is weak. The size entry is marked missing in some rows and otherwise reads once, few, many or a size class.

V	J	D	length	size	DNA	CDR3
TRBV11-2	TRBJ2-1	TRBD2	16	few	TGTGCCAGCAGCTTAAATCATGCCGGGTCACGGACTAGCAAGTTCTTC	CASSLNHAGSRTSKFF
TRBV7-6	TRBJ1-6	TRBD1	16	NA	TGTGCCAGCAGCCCAACGACAGGGGTCGATAATTCACCCCTCCACTTT	CASSPTTGVDNSPLHF
TRBV30	TRBJ1-2	NA	12	NA	TGTGCCTGGAGTGCAGGGAACTATGGCTACACCTTC	CAWSAGNYGYTF
TRBV3-1	TRBJ2-1	NA	13	NA	TGTGCCAGCAGCCAAGTCGAGGCAGGTGAGCAGTTCTTC	CASSQVEAGEQFF
TRBV7-6	TRBJ1-6	NA	12	few	TGTGCCAGCAGCCGAGAGAATTCACCCCTCCACTTT	CASSRENSPLHF
TRBV29-1	TRBJ2-7	NA	11	NA	TGCAGCGCCACGTATTTCTACGAGCAGTACTTC	CSATYFYEQYF
TRBV7-9	TRBJ2-3	NA	15	NA	TGTGCCAGCAGCTTAAGGGGGGACCGAACAGATACGCAGTATTTT	CASSLRGDRTDTQYF
TRBV12-3/TRBV12-4	TRBJ1-4	NA	16	few	TGTGCCAGCACCCCTTTTTGGGGTGTAGCTAATGAAAAACTGTTTTTT	CASTPFWGVANEKLFF
TRBV9	TRBJ2-7	NA	14	NA	TGTGCCAGCAGCGTAGGGCCGGGATCCTACGAGCAGTACTTC	CASSVGPGSYEQYF
TRBV30	TRBJ2-7	NA	15	many	TGTGCCTGGAGTACAGGGCTCAAGGGGACCTACGAGCAGTACTTC	CAWSTGLKGTYEQYF
TRBV11-2	TRBJ2-3	TRBD2	16	many	TGTGCCAGCAGCCACCGACTAGCGGGGGGCACAGATACGCAGTATTTT	CASSHRLAGGTDTQYF
TRBV21-1	TRBJ2-7	NA	12	many	TGTGCCAGCAGCACAGGGACCTACGAGCAGTACTTC	CASSTGTYEQYF
TRBV7-2	TRBJ1-3	NA	15	NA	TGTGCCAGCACTACCACGGGTGTATCGGGAAACACCATATATTTT	CASTTTGVSGNTIYF
TRBV5-4	TRBJ1-4	TRBD1	14	NA	TGTGCCAGCAGCTCTACAGGGGGCGATGAAAAACTGTTTTTT	CASSSTGGDEKLFF
TRBV18	TRBJ2-2	TRBD2	16	NA	TGTGCCAGCTCTGTAGGAGCGGGGGCGAACACCGGGGAGCTGTTTTTT	CASSVGAGANTGELFF
TRBV10-3	TRBJ2-1	TRBD2	15	many	TGTGCCATCAGCCAACTAGCGGGGGTGTACAATGAGCAGTTCTTC	CAISQLAGVYNEQFF
TRBV6-1	TRBJ2-2	NA	16	NA	TGTGCCAGCAGTGAAGCGTGGTCCACGAACACCGGGGAGCTGTTTTTT	CASSEAWSTNTGELFF
TRBV30	TRBJ2-2	TRBD1	14	NA	TGTGCCTGGACCGGACAGGGAAACACCGGGGAGCTGTTTTTT	CAWTGQGNTGELFF
TRBV12-3/TRBV12-4	TRBJ2-2	NA	17	NA	TGTGCCAGCAGTAGTAACCGGGGGAACCTCAACACCGGGGAGCTGTTTTTT	CASSSNRGNLNTGELFF
TRBV20-1	TRBJ2-3	NA	13	many	TGCAGTGCTAGAGATCCCAATGCAGATACGCAGTATTTT	CSARDPNADTQYF
TRBV4-2	TRBJ1-4	NA	16	NA	TGTGCCAGCAGCCAAGAATATCTCCCTCTAAGGGAAAAACTGTTTTTT	CASSQEYLPLREKLFF
TRBV12-3/TRBV12-4	TRBJ1-5	NA	14	NA	TGTGCCAGCAGTCCAGGGCTTAGCAATCAGCCCCAGCATTTT	CASSPGLSNQPQHF
TRBV10-3	TRBJ1-1	NA	14	NA	TGTGCCATCAGAAATCTCCTCGGGGACACTGAAGCTTTCTTT	CAIRNLLGDTEAFF
TRBV21-1	TRBJ1-1	NA	16	few	TGTGCCAGCAGCCCCACCGGGCAGGAGAAAAACACTGAAGCTTTCTTT	CASSPTGQEKNTEAFF
TRBV6-5	TRBJ1-1	NA	11	few	TGTGCCAGCAGTCACCGGGCTGAAGCTTTCTTT	CASSHRAEAFF
TRBV20-1	TRBJ1-2	NA	15	many	TGCAGTGCTAGAGATGCAGGATTAGCTAACTATGGCTACACCTTC	CSARDAGLANYGYTF
TRBV27	TRBJ2-7	TRBD2	15	NA	TGTGCCAGCAGTTCATCCCCGGGGGGATACTACGAGCAGTACTTC	CASSSSPGGYYEQYF
TRBV7-2	TRBJ1-3	NA	14	NA	TGTGCCAGCGGCCCAAGGTCGTCGGGAAACACCATATATTTT	CASGPRSSGNTIYF
TRBV5-1	TRBJ2-7	TRBD1	15	few	TGCGCCAGCAGCTTGGATCCAGGGACAGTGTACGAGCAGTACTTC	CASSLDPGTVYEQYF
TRBV2	TRBJ1-2	NA	14	NA	TGTGCCAGCAGGGAACAGGGTTTAGTCTATGGCTACACCTTC	CASREQGLVYGYTF
TRBV7-9	TRBJ1-2	TRBD1	16	few	TGTGCCAGCAGCTCTTCCACAGGGGCGAAGGGCTATGGCTACACCTTC	CASSSSTGAKGYGYTF
TRBV12-5	TRBJ2-3	TRBD1	14	few	TGTGCTACCACACAGGGGACCATCACAGATACGCAGTATTTT	CATTQGTITDTQYF
TRBV6-1	TRBJ1-1	NA	15	NA	TGTGCCAGCAGTGAAGTCCAGTCTTCCTACACTGAAGCTTTCTTT	CASSEVQSSYTEAFF
TRBV24-1	TRBJ2-1	TRBD2	18	NA	TGTGCCACCAGTGACCAATCAAAGCGGGAGAGCTCCTACAATGAGCAGTTCTTC	CATSDQSKRESSYNEQFF
TRBV12-3/TRBV12-4	TRBJ1-1	NA	13	NA	TGTGCCAGCAGGGGACTTACGAACACTGAAGCTTTCTTT	CASRGLTNTEAFF
TRBV6-2/TRBV6-3	TRBJ2-7	NA	17	NA	TGTGCCAGCGTCAGTCGCCGATCCCGGGACACCTTTTACGAGCAGTACTTC	CASVSRRSRDTFYEQYF
TRBV6-5	TRBJ2-7	TRBD2	15	few	TGTGCCAGCAGTTACTCGAATAGCGGGCACTACGAGCAGTACTTC	CASSYSNSGHYEQYF
TRBV19	TRBJ2-1	TRBD2	16	few	TGTGCCAGTAGTATGAGAACTAGCGGGAGACTAGTTGAGCAGTTCTTC	CASSMRTSGRLVEQFF
TRBV28	TRBJ2-3	NA	13	few	TGTGCCAGCGAAGCGCCAAGCACAGATACGCAGTATTTT	CASEAPSTDTQYF
TRBV7-2	TRBJ2-1	NA	15	many	TGTGCCAGCAGCTCGTCTAGCGCAACATACAATGAGCAGTTCTTC	CASSSSSATYNEQFF
TRBV20-1	TRBJ2-2	NA	18	few	TGCAGTGCTAGGCCCCTGCGGGTGAGCGCCTCGAACACCGGGGAGCTGTTTTTT	CSARPLRVSASNTGELFF
TRBV9	TRBJ1-5	TRBD1	15	NA	TGTGCCAGCAGCGCGGGGACAGGGGGTTGGCAGCCCCAGCATTTT	CASSAGTGGWQPQHF
TRBV5-1	TRBJ2-2	TRBD1	15	few	TGCGCCAGCACACCGGGACAGGGTAACACCGGGGAGCTGTTTTTT	CASTPGQGNTGELFF
TRBV6-2/TRBV6-3	TRBJ2-7	NA	14	few	TGTGCCAGCAGTTACCTCTTCACTAGGCCCGAGCAGTACTTC	CASSYLFTRPEQYF
TRBV20-1	TRBJ2-5	NA	14	many	TGCAGTGCTAGTAGTCAGGGGAATCAAGGGACCCAGTACTTC	CSASSQGNQGTQYF
TRBV5-1	TRBJ2-7	NA	15	NA	TGCGCCAGCAGCTTGGGAAGGGAAACCTCCTACGAGCAGTACTTC	CASSLGRETSYEQYF
TRBV3-1	TRBJ2-1	NA	14	few	TGTGCCAGCAGCCAATTGGGCTCCTACAATGAGCAGTTCTTC	CASSQLGSYNEQFF
TRBV5-1	TRBJ2-2	NA	15	NA	TGCGCCAGCAGCTTGTCCCGAAGCGGTACCGGGGAGCTGTTTTTT	CASSLSRSGTGELFF
TRBV14	TRBJ2-5	TRBD1	17	NA	TGTGCCAGCAGCCAGCCTACCACAGGGGGCATGCGGGAGACCCAGTACTTC	CASSQPTTGGMRETQYF
TRBV5-4	TRBJ2-1	NA	14	NA	TGTGCCAGCAGCTCCCGGGACTGGCACGGTGAGCAGTTCTTC	CASSSRDWHGEQFF
TRBV29-1	TRBJ2-7	NA	13	few	TGCAGCGTTGAGGACAGATTCACCTACGAGCAGTACTTC	CSVEDRFTYEQYF
TRBV5-1	TRBJ2-3	NA	14	NA	TGCGCCAGCAGCACACAGGGATACACAGATACGCAGTATTTT	CASSTQGYTDTQYF
TRBV5-6	TRBJ2-2	NA	14	few	TGTGCCAGCAGCTTGCCCTCGCTCACCGGGGAGCTGTTTTTT	CASSLPSLTGELFF
TRBV6-6	TRBJ2-7	NA	12	NA	TGTGCCAGCAGTTACCCTCGGGACATACAGTACTTC	CASSYPRDIQYF
TRBV4-2	TRBJ1-4	TRBD1	17	few	TGTGCCAGCAGCGAATTACAGGGGGCGACTTTATTTGAAAAACTGTTTTTT	CASSELQGATLFEKLFF